Sequencing of this T cell receptor beta chain was carried out in a study of blood T cells in healthy people across ages. This clonotype has only a few counts. Then a second PCR, running about 7 to 11 cycles, was carried out with a sample-barcoded 5' primer and a J-beta primer mix. In TCRdb, the 5' RACE reads were re-called with MiXCR into one record per CDR3 protein. Among about 720,000 distinct CDR3 sequences listed, more than 20% were seen once. It was roughly 10 milliliters of peripheral blood that were drawn from each donor. The CDR3 loop spans 11 amino acids. Germline loops: CDR1 SNHLY, CDR2 FYNNEI. V lost 7 bases and J 2 bases, leaving 6 bases between the germline ends. These data are also associated with another study on T cells of mothers and their children.

Sequencing input: blood. The receptor was derived from a boy between 5 and 17 years old in good health. This chain connects TRBV2 to TRBJ2-7; D remains ambiguous. CDR3 in DNA: TGTGCCAGCACCTCTGCCTACGAGCAGTACTTC. Encoded protein: CASTSAYEQYF.